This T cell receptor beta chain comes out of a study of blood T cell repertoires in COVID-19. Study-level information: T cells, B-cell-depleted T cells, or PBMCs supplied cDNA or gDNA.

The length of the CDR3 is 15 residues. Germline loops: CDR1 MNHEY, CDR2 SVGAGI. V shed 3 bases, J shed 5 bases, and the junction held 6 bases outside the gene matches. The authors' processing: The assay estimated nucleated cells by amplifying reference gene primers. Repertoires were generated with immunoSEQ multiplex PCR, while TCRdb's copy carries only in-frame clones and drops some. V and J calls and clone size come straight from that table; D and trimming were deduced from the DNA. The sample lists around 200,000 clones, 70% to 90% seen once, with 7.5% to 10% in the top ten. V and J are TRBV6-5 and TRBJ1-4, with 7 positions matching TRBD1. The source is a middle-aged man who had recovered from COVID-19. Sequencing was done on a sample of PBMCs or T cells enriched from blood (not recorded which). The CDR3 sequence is CASSYEGAINEKLFF. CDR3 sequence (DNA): TGTGCCAGCAGTTATGAGGGGGCGATCAATGAAAAACTGTTTTTT.